This section outlines one T cell receptor beta chain sequence together with its context. This sample is part of a study of T-cell memory formation after mild COVID-19. TCRdb independently ran MiXCR on the 5' RACE reads; one entry per CDR3 protein. The table has around 420,000 distinct CDR3 sequences, 20% to 25% seen once. CDR1 SGHAT and CDR2 FQNNGV come from the germline V gene. The CDR3 has 15 residues. J lost 8 bases, V lost 3 bases, and 6 bases had no gene match. This clonotype was obtained from an adult woman who had mild COVID-19 (a few samples of this study predate the infection). Cell type and time point are not known. The specimen sequenced was PBMCs or a T cell subset sorted from them (not recorded which). This chain connects TRBV11-2 to TRBJ2-1, with TRBD2 matching 11 bases. The CDR3 region is CASSFTASGGHEQFF. In nucleotides, the CDR3 is TGTGCCAGCAGCTTTACGGCTAGCGGGGGGCATGAGCAGTTCTTC.